This TCR beta chain was identified in a study of cytomegalovirus exposure and HLA in healthy donors. Study in general: Approximately 85 million unique TCRs from HLA-typed donors were held in an early data release.

General study findings and limits: Usually a TCR sequence was rare, but some public TCRs were found in many donors.

On this clone itself: What it binds is not known. Germline is not matched at one junction end, which may reflect a read error.

Germline CDR1 reads MNHEY; CDR2 reads SVGAGI. The CDR3 totals 14 residues. PCR was performed using 60 Vbeta and 13 Jbeta primers. Sequencing was performed with immunoSEQ multiplex PCR; in TCRdb, only in-frame clones are kept and a portion is missing. The repertoire holds about 170,000 clones, with more than 60% as singletons. Sequenced: PBMCs. The V and J genes are TRBV6-5 and TRBJ1-2; TRBD1 matches 8 bases. This TCR was recovered from a female donor in good health and CMV-seronegative. The DNA for the CDR3 is TGTGCCGGCAGAACCGGGACAGGCCTCTATGGCTACACCTTC. Translated, it gives CAGRTGTGLYGYTF.